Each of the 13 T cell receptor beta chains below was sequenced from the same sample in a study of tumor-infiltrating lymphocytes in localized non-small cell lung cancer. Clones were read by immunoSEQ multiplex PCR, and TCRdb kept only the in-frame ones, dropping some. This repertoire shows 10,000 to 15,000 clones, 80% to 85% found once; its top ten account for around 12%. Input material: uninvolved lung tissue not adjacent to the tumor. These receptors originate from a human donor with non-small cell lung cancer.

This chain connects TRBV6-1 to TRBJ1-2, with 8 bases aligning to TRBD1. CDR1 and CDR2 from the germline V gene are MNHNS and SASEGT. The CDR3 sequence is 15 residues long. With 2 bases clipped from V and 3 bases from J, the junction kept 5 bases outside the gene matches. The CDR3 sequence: CASSEWTGPHYGYTF. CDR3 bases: TGTGCCAGCAGTGAATGGACAGGGCCTCACTATGGCTACACCTTC.

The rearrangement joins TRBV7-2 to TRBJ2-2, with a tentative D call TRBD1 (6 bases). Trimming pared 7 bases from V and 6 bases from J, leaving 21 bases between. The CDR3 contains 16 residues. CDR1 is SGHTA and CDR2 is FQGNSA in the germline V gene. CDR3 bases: TGTGCCAGCATCCCTGGACAGTCGTGGTCCTCCGGGGAGCTGTTTTTT. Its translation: CASIPGQSWSSGELFF. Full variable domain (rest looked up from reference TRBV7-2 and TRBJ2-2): GAGVSQSPSNKVTEKGKDVELRCDPISGHTALYWYRQSLGQGLEFLIYFQGNSAPDKSGLPSDRFSAERTGGSVSTLTIQRTQQEDSAVYLCASIPGQSWSSGELFFGEGSRLTVL.

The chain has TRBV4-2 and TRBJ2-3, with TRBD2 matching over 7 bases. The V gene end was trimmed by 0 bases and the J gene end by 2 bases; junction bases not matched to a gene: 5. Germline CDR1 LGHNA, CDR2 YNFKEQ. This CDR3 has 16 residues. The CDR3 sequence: CASSQDSGTNTDTQYF. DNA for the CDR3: TGTGCCAGCAGCCAAGATAGTGGGACTAACACAGATACGCAGTATTTT.

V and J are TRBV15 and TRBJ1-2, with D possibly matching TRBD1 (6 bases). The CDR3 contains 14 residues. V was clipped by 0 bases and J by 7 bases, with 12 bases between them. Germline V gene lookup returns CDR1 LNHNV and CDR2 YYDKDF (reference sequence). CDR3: CATSRDPSGAGYTF. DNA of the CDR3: TGTGCCACCAGCAGAGATCCCTCGGGGGCTGGCTACACCTTC.

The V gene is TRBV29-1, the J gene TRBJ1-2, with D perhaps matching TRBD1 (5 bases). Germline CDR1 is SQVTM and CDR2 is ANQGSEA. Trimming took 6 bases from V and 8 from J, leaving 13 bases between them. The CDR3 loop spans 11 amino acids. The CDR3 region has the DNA TGCAGCGTCACGAGCGGGGACGGCTACACCTTC. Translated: CSVTSGDGYTF.

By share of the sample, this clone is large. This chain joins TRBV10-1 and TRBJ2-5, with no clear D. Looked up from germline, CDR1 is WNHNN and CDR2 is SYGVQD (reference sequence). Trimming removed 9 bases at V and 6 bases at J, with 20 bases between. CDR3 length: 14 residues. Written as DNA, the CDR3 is TGCGCCAGGTGGGTGGTCCCGAAGATGAAGACCCAGTACTTC. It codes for CARWVVPKMKTQYF.

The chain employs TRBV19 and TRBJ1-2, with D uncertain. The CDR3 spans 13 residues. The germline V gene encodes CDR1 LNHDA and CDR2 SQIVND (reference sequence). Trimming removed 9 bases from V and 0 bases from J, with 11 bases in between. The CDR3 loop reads CASLNKTNYGYTF. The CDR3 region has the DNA TGTGCCAGCCTGAATAAGACTAACTATGGCTACACCTTC.

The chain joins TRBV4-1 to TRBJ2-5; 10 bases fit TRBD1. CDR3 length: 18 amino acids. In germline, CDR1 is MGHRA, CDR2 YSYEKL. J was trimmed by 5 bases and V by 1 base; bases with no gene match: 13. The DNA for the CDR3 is TGCGCCAGCAGCCAAGGGGTTTCCGGGACAGGGGTCTGGGAGACCCAGTACTTC. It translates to CASSQGVSGTGVWETQYF.

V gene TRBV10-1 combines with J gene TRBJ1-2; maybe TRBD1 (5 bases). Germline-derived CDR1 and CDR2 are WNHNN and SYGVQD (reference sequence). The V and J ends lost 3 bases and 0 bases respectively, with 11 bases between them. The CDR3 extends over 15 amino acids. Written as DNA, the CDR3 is TGCGCCAGCAGTGAAATCAGGGAAGCTAACTATGGCTACACCTTC. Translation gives CASSEIREANYGYTF.

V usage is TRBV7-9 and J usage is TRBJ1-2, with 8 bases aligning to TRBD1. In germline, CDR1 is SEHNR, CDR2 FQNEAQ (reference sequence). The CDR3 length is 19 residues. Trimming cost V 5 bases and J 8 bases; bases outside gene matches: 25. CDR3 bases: TGTGCCAGCAGCCCCTGGACAGGGAGAATGCCTCCCCCAGGGGTAGGCTACACCTTC. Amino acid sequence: CASSPWTGRMPPPGVGYTF.

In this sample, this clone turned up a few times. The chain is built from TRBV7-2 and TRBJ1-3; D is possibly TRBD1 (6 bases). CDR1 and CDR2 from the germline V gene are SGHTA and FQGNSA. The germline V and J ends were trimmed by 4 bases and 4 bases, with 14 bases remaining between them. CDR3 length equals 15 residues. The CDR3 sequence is CASSSSGAGGNTIYF. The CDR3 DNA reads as TGTGCCAGCAGCTCTTCGGGGGCAGGAGGAAACACCATATATTTT.

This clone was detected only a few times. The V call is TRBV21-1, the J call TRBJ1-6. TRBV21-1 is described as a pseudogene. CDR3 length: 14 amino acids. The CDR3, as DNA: TGTGCCAGCAGCAGGGGATCGAGGAATTCACCCCTCCACTTT. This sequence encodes CASSRGSRNSPLHF.

The CDR3: CASGGTSGGAATDTQYF. In nucleotides, the CDR3 is TGCGCCAGCGGCGGGACTAGCGGGGGGGCAGCCACAGATACGCAGTATTTT. The genes are TRBV5-1 and TRBJ2-3; 16 nucleotides match TRBD2. Trimming took 7 bases from V and 2 from J; bases not matched to a gene: 7. CDR1 and CDR2 from the germline V gene are SGHRS and YFSETQ. The CDR3 has 17 amino acids.